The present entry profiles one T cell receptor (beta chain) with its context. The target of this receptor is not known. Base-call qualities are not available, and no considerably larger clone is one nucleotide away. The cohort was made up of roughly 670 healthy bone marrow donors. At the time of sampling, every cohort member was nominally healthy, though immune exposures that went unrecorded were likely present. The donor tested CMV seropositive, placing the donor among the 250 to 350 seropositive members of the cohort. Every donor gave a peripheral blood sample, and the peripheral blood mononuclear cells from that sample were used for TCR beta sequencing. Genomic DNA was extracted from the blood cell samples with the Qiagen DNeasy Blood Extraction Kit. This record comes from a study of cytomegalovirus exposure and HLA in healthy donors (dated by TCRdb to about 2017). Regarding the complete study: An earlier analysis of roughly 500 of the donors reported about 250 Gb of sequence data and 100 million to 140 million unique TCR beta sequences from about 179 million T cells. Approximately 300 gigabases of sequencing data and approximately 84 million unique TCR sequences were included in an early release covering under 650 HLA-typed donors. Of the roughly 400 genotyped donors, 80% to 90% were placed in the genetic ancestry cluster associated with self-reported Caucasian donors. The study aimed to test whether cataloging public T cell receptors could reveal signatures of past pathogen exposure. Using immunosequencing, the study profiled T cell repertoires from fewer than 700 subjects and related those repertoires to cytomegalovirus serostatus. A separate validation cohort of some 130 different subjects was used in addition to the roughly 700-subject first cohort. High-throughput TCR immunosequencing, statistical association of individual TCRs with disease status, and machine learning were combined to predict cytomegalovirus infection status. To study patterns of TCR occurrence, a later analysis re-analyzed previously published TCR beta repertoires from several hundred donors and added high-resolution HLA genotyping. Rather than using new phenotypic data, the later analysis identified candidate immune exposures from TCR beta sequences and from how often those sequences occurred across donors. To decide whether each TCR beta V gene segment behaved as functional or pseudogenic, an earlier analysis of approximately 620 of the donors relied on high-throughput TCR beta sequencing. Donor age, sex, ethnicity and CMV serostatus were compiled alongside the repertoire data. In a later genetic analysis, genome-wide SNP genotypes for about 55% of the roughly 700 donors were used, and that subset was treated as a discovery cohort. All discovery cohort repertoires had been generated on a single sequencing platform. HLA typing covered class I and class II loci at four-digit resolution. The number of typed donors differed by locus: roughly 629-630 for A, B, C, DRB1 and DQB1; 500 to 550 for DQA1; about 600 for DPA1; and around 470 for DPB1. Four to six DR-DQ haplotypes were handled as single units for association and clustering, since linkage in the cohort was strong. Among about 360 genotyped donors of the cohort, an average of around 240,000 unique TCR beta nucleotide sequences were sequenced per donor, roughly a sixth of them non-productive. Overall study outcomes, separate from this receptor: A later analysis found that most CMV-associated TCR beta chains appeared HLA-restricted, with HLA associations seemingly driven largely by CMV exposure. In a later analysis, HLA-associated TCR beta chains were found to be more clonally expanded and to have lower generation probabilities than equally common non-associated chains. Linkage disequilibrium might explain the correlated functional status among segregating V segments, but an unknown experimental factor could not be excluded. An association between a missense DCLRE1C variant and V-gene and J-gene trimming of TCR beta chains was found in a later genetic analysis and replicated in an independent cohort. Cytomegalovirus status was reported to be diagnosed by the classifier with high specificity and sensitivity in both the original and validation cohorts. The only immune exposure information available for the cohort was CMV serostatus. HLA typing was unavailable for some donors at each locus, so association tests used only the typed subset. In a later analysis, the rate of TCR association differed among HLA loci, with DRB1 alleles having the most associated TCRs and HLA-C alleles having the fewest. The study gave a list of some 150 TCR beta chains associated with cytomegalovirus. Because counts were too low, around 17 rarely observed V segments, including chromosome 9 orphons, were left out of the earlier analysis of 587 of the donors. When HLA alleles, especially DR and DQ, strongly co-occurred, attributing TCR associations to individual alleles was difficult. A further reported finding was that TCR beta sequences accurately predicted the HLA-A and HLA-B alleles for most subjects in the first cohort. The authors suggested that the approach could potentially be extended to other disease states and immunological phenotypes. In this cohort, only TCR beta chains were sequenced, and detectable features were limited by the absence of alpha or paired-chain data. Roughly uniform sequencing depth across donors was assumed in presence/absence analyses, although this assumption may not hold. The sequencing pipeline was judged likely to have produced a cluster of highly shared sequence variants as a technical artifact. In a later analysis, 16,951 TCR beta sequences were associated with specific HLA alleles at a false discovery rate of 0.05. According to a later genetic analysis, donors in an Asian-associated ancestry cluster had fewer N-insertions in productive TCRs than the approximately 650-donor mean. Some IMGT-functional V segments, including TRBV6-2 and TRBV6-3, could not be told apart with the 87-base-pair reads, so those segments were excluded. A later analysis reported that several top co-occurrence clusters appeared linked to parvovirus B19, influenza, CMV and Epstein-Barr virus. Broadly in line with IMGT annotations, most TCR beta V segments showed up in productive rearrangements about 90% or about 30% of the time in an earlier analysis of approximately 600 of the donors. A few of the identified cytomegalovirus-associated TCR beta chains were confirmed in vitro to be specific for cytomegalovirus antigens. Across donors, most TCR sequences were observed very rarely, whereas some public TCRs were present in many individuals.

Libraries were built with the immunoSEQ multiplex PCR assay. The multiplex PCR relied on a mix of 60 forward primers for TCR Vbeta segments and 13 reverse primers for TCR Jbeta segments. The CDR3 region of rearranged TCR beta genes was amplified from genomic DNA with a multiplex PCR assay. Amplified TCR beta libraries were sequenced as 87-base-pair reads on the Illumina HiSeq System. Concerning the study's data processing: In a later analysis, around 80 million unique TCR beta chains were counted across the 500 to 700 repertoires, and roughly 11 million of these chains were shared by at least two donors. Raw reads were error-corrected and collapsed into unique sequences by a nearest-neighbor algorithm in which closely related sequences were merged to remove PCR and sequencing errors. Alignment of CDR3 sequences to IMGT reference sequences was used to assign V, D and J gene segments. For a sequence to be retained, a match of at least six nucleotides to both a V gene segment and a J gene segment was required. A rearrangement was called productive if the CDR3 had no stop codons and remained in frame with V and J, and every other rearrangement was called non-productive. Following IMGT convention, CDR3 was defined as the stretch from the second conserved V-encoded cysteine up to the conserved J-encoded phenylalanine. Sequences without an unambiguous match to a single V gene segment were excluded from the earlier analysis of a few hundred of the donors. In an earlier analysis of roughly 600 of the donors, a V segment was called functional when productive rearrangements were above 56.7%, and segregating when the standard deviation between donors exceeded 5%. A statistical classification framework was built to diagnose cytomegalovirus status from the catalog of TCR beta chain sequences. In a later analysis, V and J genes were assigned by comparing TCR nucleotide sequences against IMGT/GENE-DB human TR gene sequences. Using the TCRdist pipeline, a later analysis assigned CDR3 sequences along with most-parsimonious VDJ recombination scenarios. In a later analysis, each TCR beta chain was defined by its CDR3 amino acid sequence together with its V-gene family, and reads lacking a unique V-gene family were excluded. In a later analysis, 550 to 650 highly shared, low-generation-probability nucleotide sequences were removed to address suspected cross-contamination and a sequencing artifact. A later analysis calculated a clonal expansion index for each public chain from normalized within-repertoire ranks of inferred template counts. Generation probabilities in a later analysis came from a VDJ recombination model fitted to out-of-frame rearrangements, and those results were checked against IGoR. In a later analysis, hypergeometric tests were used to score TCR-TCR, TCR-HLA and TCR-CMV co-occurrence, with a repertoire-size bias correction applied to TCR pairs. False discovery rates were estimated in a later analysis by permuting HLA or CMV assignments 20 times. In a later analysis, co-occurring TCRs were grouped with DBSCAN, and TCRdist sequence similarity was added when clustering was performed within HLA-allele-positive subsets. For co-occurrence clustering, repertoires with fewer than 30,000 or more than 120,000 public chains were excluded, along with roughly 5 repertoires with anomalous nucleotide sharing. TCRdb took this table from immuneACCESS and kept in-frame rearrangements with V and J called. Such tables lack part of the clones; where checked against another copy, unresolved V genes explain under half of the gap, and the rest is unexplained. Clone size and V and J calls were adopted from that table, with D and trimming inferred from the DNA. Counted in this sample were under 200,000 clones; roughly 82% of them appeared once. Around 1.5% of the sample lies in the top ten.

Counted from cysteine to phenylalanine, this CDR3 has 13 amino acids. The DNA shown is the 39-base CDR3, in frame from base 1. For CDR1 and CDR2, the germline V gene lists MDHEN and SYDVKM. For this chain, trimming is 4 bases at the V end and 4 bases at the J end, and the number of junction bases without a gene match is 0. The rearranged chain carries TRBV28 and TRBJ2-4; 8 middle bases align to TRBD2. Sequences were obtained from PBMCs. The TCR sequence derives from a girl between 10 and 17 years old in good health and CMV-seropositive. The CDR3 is CASSSGGKNIQYF. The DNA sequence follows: TGTGCCAGCAGTTCGGGGGGGAAAAACATTCAGTACTTC.